These T cell receptor beta chains were read from a single sample in a study of blood T cells in healthy people across ages. TCRdb passed the 5' RACE reads through MiXCR, listing each CDR3 protein once. The repertoire consists of about 1.6 million distinct CDR3 sequences, with about 32% occurring once and the leading ten covering about 10%. The sample consisted of blood. These receptors all come from a woman aged 30 to 39 in good health. Both conserved end residues are part of each CDR3. Each record gives: V gene, clone size, CDR3 length, J gene, D gene, CDR3 protein, CDR3 DNA. The D gene is left open where the match is weak. Not every row has a clone size; where given, it reads once, few, many or a size class.

V gene: TRBV13
clone size: -
CDR3 length: 14
J gene: TRBJ2-1
D gene: -
CDR3 protein: CASRDGPAYNEQFF
CDR3 DNA: TGTGCCAGCAGGGACGGGCCGGCCTACAATGAGCAGTTCTTC

V gene: TRBV12-3/TRBV12-4
clone size: few
CDR3 length: 15
J gene: TRBJ2-5
D gene: -
CDR3 protein: CASSFSLGSQETQYF
CDR3 DNA: TGTGCCAGCAGTTTCTCTCTGGGTAGCCAAGAGACCCAGTACTTC

V gene: TRBV10-3
clone size: -
CDR3 length: 14
J gene: TRBJ1-1
D gene: -
CDR3 protein: CAISPTGGRAEAFF
CDR3 DNA: TGTGCCATCAGCCCGACAGGAGGGAGGGCTGAAGCTTTCTTT

V gene: TRBV20-1
clone size: -
CDR3 length: 14
J gene: TRBJ2-1
D gene: -
CDR3 protein: CSARVRDSNNEQFF
CDR3 DNA: TGCAGTGCTAGAGTGCGCGATTCCAACAATGAGCAGTTCTTC

V gene: TRBV12-3/TRBV12-4
clone size: -
CDR3 length: 13
J gene: TRBJ1-1
D gene: -
CDR3 protein: CASSFGRTVGAFF
CDR3 DNA: TGTGCCAGCAGTTTTGGTCGGACAGTAGGCGCTTTCTTT

V gene: TRBV12-3/TRBV12-4
clone size: -
CDR3 length: 15
J gene: TRBJ1-5
D gene: TRBD1
CDR3 protein: CASRATGQSNQPQHF
CDR3 DNA: TGTGCCAGCAGGGCGACAGGGCAGAGCAATCAGCCCCAGCATTTT

V gene: TRBV20-1
clone size: -
CDR3 length: 13
J gene: TRBJ2-5
D gene: -
CDR3 protein: CSAREVWRETQYF
CDR3 DNA: TGCAGTGCTAGAGAGGTCTGGAGGGAGACCCAGTACTTC

V gene: TRBV7-2
clone size: -
CDR3 length: 13
J gene: TRBJ2-7
D gene: -
CDR3 protein: CASSLNREREQYF
CDR3 DNA: TGTGCCAGCAGCTTAAACAGGGAGAGGGAGCAGTACTTC

V gene: TRBV18
clone size: few
CDR3 length: 13
J gene: TRBJ2-7
D gene: -
CDR3 protein: CASSARLPYEQYF
CDR3 DNA: TGTGCCAGCTCAGCACGCCTCCCCTACGAGCAGTACTTC

V gene: TRBV4-1
clone size: once
CDR3 length: 16
J gene: TRBJ2-5
D gene: TRBD2
CDR3 protein: CASSQTGLAGGETQYF
CDR3 DNA: TGCGCCAGCAGCCAGACGGGACTAGCGGGAGGCGAGACCCAGTACTTC

V gene: TRBV7-9
clone size: few
CDR3 length: 17
J gene: TRBJ2-3
D gene: TRBD2
CDR3 protein: CASSSRQLADYTDTQYF
CDR3 DNA: TGTGCCAGCAGCTCCCGCCAGCTAGCGGATTACACAGATACGCAGTATTTT

V gene: TRBV6-1
clone size: -
CDR3 length: 11
J gene: TRBJ2-3
D gene: -
CDR3 protein: CASRDGVTQYF
CDR3 DNA: TGTGCCAGCAGGGACGGGGTCACGCAGTATTTT

V gene: TRBV19
clone size: -
CDR3 length: 13
J gene: TRBJ2-5
D gene: TRBD1
CDR3 protein: CASGTDREETQYF
CDR3 DNA: TGTGCCAGTGGAACGGACAGGGAAGAGACCCAGTACTTC

V gene: TRBV7-2
clone size: few
CDR3 length: 15
J gene: TRBJ2-1
D gene: -
CDR3 protein: CASSLTAEPLGEQFF
CDR3 DNA: TGTGCCAGCAGCTTAACTGCGGAGCCCCTGGGAGAGCAGTTCTTC